These 19 T cell receptor beta chains share one sample of origin, sequenced in a study of identical twins. TCRdb re-analysed the 5' RACE reads in MiXCR, keeping a single row per CDR3 protein. The table has 570,000 or so distinct CDR3 sequences, approximately 10% seen once. These records were also assigned to another study, of yellow fever vaccine responses in identical twins.

What was sequenced was PBMCs. Receptors were obtained from a woman younger than 35 in good health.

The table lists this clonotype with many counts. The rearrangement joins TRBV5-1 to TRBJ2-1, with no clear D. CDR3 length: 15 residues. V lost 0 bases and J lost 0, with 7 bases in between. Germline lookup yields CDR1 SGHRS and CDR2 YFSETQ. The CDR3, as DNA: TGCGCCAGCAGCTTGGGTCTGGGCTCCTACAATGAGCAGTTCTTC. Translating it yields CASSLGLGSYNEQFF. The whole variable domain, filled in from reference TRBV5-1 and TRBJ2-1, reads KAGVTQTPRYLIKTRGQQVTLSCSPISGHRSVSWYQQTPGQGLQFLFEYFSETQRNKGNFPGRFSGRQFSNSRSEMNVSTLELGDSALYLCASSLGLGSYNEQFFGPGTRLTVL.

This clonotype appeared a few times. DNA for the CDR3: TGCAGCGTTGAGGGCGGACAGGGGGACGACAATGAGCAGTTCTTC. Encoded protein: CSVEGGQGDDNEQFF. This chain joins TRBV29-1 and TRBJ2-1; 10 nucleotides agree with TRBD1. Germline CDR1 and CDR2: SQVTM and ANQGSEA. This CDR3 spans 15 amino acids. Unmatched junction bases numbered 7, after V lost 3 bases and J lost 5 bases.

CDR3 protein: CAISEPPDSGVEDTQYF. For the CDR3, the DNA is TGTGCCATCAGTGAGCCTCCTGACAGCGGGGTCGAAGATACGCAGTATTTT. The chain couples TRBV10-3 to TRBJ2-3, with 7 bases that match TRBD2. The CDR3 has 17 amino acids. The V gene end was trimmed by 2 bases and the J gene end by 5 bases; junction bases not matched to a gene: 13. From germline, CDR1 is ENHRY and CDR2 SYGVKD.

This rearrangement joins TRBV6-5 to TRBJ2-2; 10 positions agree with TRBD2. Trimming took 4 bases from V and 5 from J; bases not matched to a gene: 7. This CDR3 is 16 amino acids long. CDR1 is MNHEY, CDR2 SVGAGI, per germline. This CDR3 is CASSLGTSVGTGELFF. The CDR3 DNA is TGTGCCAGCAGTTTGGGGACTAGCGTTGGTACCGGGGAGCTGTTTTTT.

This clonotype has ten or more counts. The J gene is TRBJ2-2, the V gene TRBV10-3; tentatively, D is TRBD2 (6 bases). Trimming shortened V by 6 bases and J by 1 base, and 9 bases separated the two germline ends. The CDR3 runs to 14 residues. Germline V gene data show CDR1 as ENHRY and CDR2 as SYGVKD. This CDR3 reads CAISWTKNTGELFF. CDR3 sequence (DNA): TGTGCCATCAGCTGGACTAAGAACACCGGGGAGCTGTTTTTT.

This clonotype has a count of ten or more. The chain employs TRBV4-2 and TRBJ1-1; 10 nucleotides agree with TRBD1. Germline V gene sequence: CDR1 LGHNA, CDR2 YNFKEQ. V shed 1 base and J 4 bases; nucleotides not matched to a gene: 3. This CDR3 comprises 15 residues. CDR3 coding DNA: TGTGCCAGCAGCCAAGCACGGACAGGGGGCACTGAAGCTTTCTTT. Translating it yields CASSQARTGGTEAFF.

This clonotype came up a few times. V and J are TRBV5-1 and TRBJ2-2; 7 positions agree with TRBD2. The CDR3 covers 18 residues. Germline-derived CDR1 and CDR2 are SGHRS and YFSETQ. The ends lost 1 base at V and 0 bases at J; junction bases unmatched: 9. CDR3 in amino acids: CASSLWGLSPPNTGELFF. CDR3 DNA sequence: TGCGCCAGCAGCTTGTGGGGACTAAGCCCTCCGAACACCGGGGAGCTGTTTTTT.

Many counts were recorded for this clonotype. This sequence joins TRBV12-3 or TRBV12-4 and TRBJ2-3, with D unresolved. The CDR3 sequence is 15 residues long. V was trimmed by 6 bases and J by 4 bases, leaving 17 bases between them. CDR3 loop: CASRQPGPLSDTQYF. The CDR3 DNA is TGTGCCAGCAGACAACCGGGCCCCCTTTCAGATACGCAGTATTTT.

CDR3 nucleotide sequence: TGTGCCATCAGTGAGGGCGGGACCTACGAGCAGTACTTC. Protein product: CAISEGGTYEQYF. The chain employs TRBV10-3 and TRBJ2-7; possibly TRBD2 for D (6 bases). Germline V gene lookup returns CDR1 ENHRY and CDR2 SYGVKD. Trimming left V 2 bases short and J 2 bases short, with 7 bases between. The CDR3 has 13 amino acids.

This clonotype has a count of ten or more. J is TRBJ2-7 and V is TRBV4-3; tentatively, D is TRBD1 (5 bases). The CDR3 length is 17 residues. Germline CDR1 is LGHNA and CDR2 is YSLEER. The V end was cut by 2 bases, the J end by 2 bases, with 19 bases between. CDR3 coding DNA: TGCGCCAGCAGCCAAAGCCGTACAGGTCCCACCACCTACGAGCAGTACTTC. Amino acids: CASSQSRTGPTTYEQYF.

This sequence joins TRBV6-1 and TRBJ1-1; D remains ambiguous. CDR1 and CDR2 (germline): MNHNS, SASEGT. This CDR3 spans 14 amino acids. The V end was cut by 9 bases, the J end by 4 bases, with 18 bases between. The CDR3: CASPSDGRRTEAFF. CDR3 sequence (DNA): TGTGCCAGTCCCAGCGACGGACGGCGCACTGAAGCTTTCTTT.

V usage is TRBV6-5 and J usage is TRBJ1-5; D uncertain. CDR1 and CDR2 (germline): MNHEY, SVGAGI. The CDR3 extends over 14 amino acids. V was trimmed by 6 bases and J by 1 base, leaving 10 bases between them. CDR3 coding DNA: TGTGCCAGCAGCTACCTAGACAGCAATCAGCCCCAGCATTTT. Amino acid sequence: CASSYLDSNQPQHF.

The chain couples TRBV4-1 to TRBJ2-3; D is possibly TRBD2 (7 bases). CDR1 MGHRA and CDR2 YSYEKL come from the germline V gene. The CDR3 runs to 17 residues. Trimming took 2 bases from V and 4 from J, leaving 19 bases between them. CDR3 sequence: CASSQRGGGGGSDTQYF. The CDR3 DNA reads TGCGCCAGCAGCCAAAGAGGTGGGGGGGGCGGGTCAGATACGCAGTATTTT.

CDR3 region: CASSSFRQGTGTQYF. CDR3 nucleotide sequence: TGTGCCAGCAGCTCGTTTAGACAGGGGACCGGGACCCAGTACTTC. The V gene is TRBV7-6, the J gene TRBJ2-5, with 8 positions matching TRBD1. Unmatched junction bases numbered 11, after V lost 4 bases and J lost 7 bases. Germline values: CDR1 SGHVS, CDR2 FNYEAQ. This CDR3 has 15 amino acids.

This chain links TRBV14 with TRBJ1-1; TRBD1 aligns across 9 bases. CDR1 is SGHDN and CDR2 is FVKESK in the germline V gene. CDR3 size: 14 residues. V gave up 1 base and J gave up 7 bases; unmatched junction bases: 4. The CDR3 DNA is TGTGCCAGCAGCCAAGGGGACAGGGAGAGTGAAGCTTTCTTT. Protein product: CASSQGDRESEAFF.

The rearrangement joins TRBV11-2 to TRBJ2-1, with 8 bases aligning to TRBD2. Germline V gene data show CDR1 as SGHAT and CDR2 as FQNNGV. Germline trimming cut 1 base from V and 3 bases from J; bases unmatched to any gene: 14. This CDR3 has 19 residues. CDR3 region: CASSLGGAGVASDYNEQFF. As DNA, the CDR3 is TGTGCCAGCAGCTTAGGGGGAGCGGGAGTTGCTTCGGACTACAATGAGCAGTTCTTC.

J is TRBJ2-7 and V is TRBV6-5, with D unclear. V lost 3 bases to trimming and J lost 2 bases, with 14 bases between them. In germline, CDR1 is MNHEY, CDR2 SVGAGI. The CDR3 runs to 15 residues. CDR3 bases: TGTGCCAGCAGTTATCCTAGGCCTCCCACCTACGAGCAGTACTTC. This gives the protein CASSYPRPPTYEQYF.

In its sample, this clonotype was seen a few times. This chain connects TRBV20-1 to TRBJ2-2, with 7 bases that match TRBD1. The CDR3 runs 14 residues. With 3 bases clipped from V and 4 bases from J, the junction kept 5 bases outside the gene matches. Germline CDR1 reads DFQATT; CDR2 reads SNEGSKA (reference sequence). The CDR3 sequence is CSARDRDSTGELFF. In nucleotides, the CDR3 is TGCAGTGCTAGGGACCGGGACAGCACCGGGGAGCTGTTTTTT.

This clonotype came up a few times. The chain couples TRBV4-3 to TRBJ2-3, with D perhaps matching TRBD2 (5 bases). This CDR3 region has 18 residues. V lost 1 base and J 0 bases, leaving 17 bases between the germline ends. Germline V gene data show CDR1 as LGHNA and CDR2 as YSLEER. The CDR3 here is CASSQGEKQALSTDTQYF. The CDR3 nucleotides read TGCGCCAGCAGCCAAGGGGAGAAACAAGCACTAAGCACAGATACGCAGTATTTT.